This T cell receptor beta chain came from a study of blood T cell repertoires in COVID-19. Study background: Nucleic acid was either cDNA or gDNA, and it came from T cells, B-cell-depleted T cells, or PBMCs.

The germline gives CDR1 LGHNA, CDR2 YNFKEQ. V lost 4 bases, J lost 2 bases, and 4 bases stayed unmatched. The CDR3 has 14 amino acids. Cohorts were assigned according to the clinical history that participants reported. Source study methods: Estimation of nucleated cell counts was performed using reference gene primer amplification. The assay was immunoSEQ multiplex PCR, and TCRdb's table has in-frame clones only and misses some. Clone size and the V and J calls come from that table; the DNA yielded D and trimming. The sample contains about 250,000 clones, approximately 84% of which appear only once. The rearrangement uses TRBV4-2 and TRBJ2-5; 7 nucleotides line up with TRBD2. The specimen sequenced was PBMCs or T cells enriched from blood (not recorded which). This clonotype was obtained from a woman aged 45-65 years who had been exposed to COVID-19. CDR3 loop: CASSPGLEQETQYF. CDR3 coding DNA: TGTGCCAGCAGCCCCGGACTAGAACAAGAGACCCAGTACTTC.